This T cell receptor beta chain was observed in a study of blood T cell repertoires in COVID-19. Repertoires were generated with immunoSEQ multiplex PCR, while TCRdb's copy carries only in-frame clones and drops some. The sample comprises about 230,000 clones, 70% to 90% of which are singletons, and under 3% rests with the top ten. V lost 6 bases to trimming and J lost 5 bases, with 19 bases between them. Germline CDR1 reads SGHAT; CDR2 reads FQNNGV. The CDR3 runs 15 residues. The source material was peripheral blood. The clonotype was recovered from a woman aged 70-85 years with active or convalescent COVID-19. The chain joins TRBV11-2 to TRBJ2-5; weak D call: TRBD1 (7 bases). The CDR3 loop reads CASRVAGAGGETQYF. Written as DNA, the CDR3 is TGTGCCAGCAGGGTGGCCGGGGCAGGGGGGGAGACCCAGTACTTC.